This is a list of T cell receptor beta chains from one sample in a study of OX40 agonist ivuxolimab in advanced cancers. Measured with immunoSEQ multiplex PCR; TCRdb has only the in-frame clones, and not every one. The table lists about 70,000 clones, roughly 80% of them singletons, with around 6.7% in the top ten. The sample consisted of CD4+ or CD8+ T cells sorted from blood, taken in a trial of the OX40 agonist ivuxolimab. Source of these receptors: an adult with an advanced solid tumor such as melanoma, head and neck, liver or kidney cancer. The CDR3 runs from the conserved cysteine through the conserved F or W. The D gene is left open where the match is weak. For some rows the clone size is stated as once, few or many, or as a class when expanded; others skip it.

cdr3_length,clone_size,j_call,d_call,v_call,cdr3_nt,cdr3_aa
14,-,TRBJ2-7,-,TRBV7-9,TGTGCCAGCAGCTTAGGCACCGCTTCGGACGAGCAGTACTTC,CASSLGTASDEQYF
13,-,TRBJ2-5,-,TRBV5-1,TGCGCCAGCAGCTTGGGTTCCCGGGAGACCCAGTACTTC,CASSLGSRETQYF
15,-,TRBJ2-2,TRBD2,TRBV19,TGTGCCAGTAGAAACGTAGCGGGAGGGCCCGGGGAGCTGTTTTTT,CASRNVAGGPGELFF
15,-,TRBJ2-7,-,TRBV6-5,TGTGCCAGCAGTTACTCAGGGCTCAGAGCCCACGAGCAGTACTTC,CASSYSGLRAHEQYF
11,-,TRBJ2-1,-,TRBV29-1,TGCAGCGGCCGAAGGAACAATGAGCAGTTCTTC,CSGRRNNEQFF
14,-,TRBJ2-2,-,TRBV7-3,TGTGCCAGCAGGACGGACGCGAACACCGGGGAGCTGTTTTTT,CASRTDANTGELFF
13,-,TRBJ1-2,-,TRBV10-3,TGTGCCATCAGTGAGTCGGGGGGGTATGGCTACACCTTC,CAISESGGYGYTF
16,-,TRBJ1-6,TRBD1,TRBV7-9,TGTGCCAGCAGCTCCACCGGGACAGGGTTTGATTCACCCCTCCACTTT,CASSSTGTGFDSPLHF
12,-,TRBJ1-2,-,TRBV2,TGTGCCAGCAGTCCCGGGACACCTCGCTACACCTTC,CASSPGTPRYTF
13,many,TRBJ1-5,-,TRBV5-1,TGCGCCAGCAGCCTAAACCCGGGTCAGCCCCAGCATTTT,CASSLNPGQPQHF
16,-,TRBJ2-1,TRBD1,TRBV14,TGTGCCAGCAGCCCGACGAAACCCCACAGGGGTAATGAGCAGTTCTTC,CASSPTKPHRGNEQFF
15,-,TRBJ2-1,TRBD2,TRBV11-3,TGTGCCAGCAGCTCGTGGGCTAGCGGGGGGAATGAGCAGTTCTTC,CASSSWASGGNEQFF
14,-,TRBJ2-7,TRBD1,TRBV5-5,TGTGCCAGCAGCGCAGGGGGCGTTAGTCTCGAGCAGTACTTC,CASSAGGVSLEQYF
13,-,TRBJ1-1,TRBD1,TRBV6-4,TGTGCCAGCAGTACAGGGGAAGACACTGAAGCTTTCTTT,CASSTGEDTEAFF
14,-,TRBJ2-7,-,TRBV9,TGTGCCAGCAGCGGAGCGGGTGCACCCTACGAGCAGTACTTC,CASSGAGAPYEQYF
13,-,TRBJ1-2,-,TRBV19,TGTGCCAGCGCCGAGGGCGGGGAAAGAGGCTACACCTTC,CASAEGGERGYTF
17,-,TRBJ2-1,-,TRBV27,TGTGCCAGCAGTCTCTTGGACAGCCCTCGCTCCTACAATGAGCAGTTCTTC,CASSLLDSPRSYNEQFF
16,-,TRBJ2-7,TRBD1,TRBV7-8,TGTGCCAGCAGCTTAGGTCGGAGGGGACAGGAGTACGAGCAGTACTTC,CASSLGRRGQEYEQYF
16,-,TRBJ1-6,-,TRBV19,TGTGCCAGTAGTAATCTTCCGGGCCCGGACCTGGCACCCCTCCACTTT,CASSNLPGPDLAPLHF
17,-,TRBJ2-3,TRBD2,TRBV14,TGTGCCAGCAGCAGGACTAGCGGGAGCTATAGCACAGATACGCAGTATTTT,CASSRTSGSYSTDTQYF
14,-,TRBJ2-1,-,TRBV6-5,TGTGCCAGCAGTTACCGGGGGGCAGACAATGAGCAGTTCTTC,CASSYRGADNEQFF
16,-,TRBJ2-5,-,TRBV13,TGTGCCAGCAGCCCATACGGCACCCCTCGACTAGAGACCCAGTACTTC,CASSPYGTPRLETQYF
13,-,TRBJ2-7,-,TRBV7-9,TGTGCCAGCAGCCCAGACTCACCCTACGAGCAGTACTTC,CASSPDSPYEQYF
13,-,TRBJ2-3,-,TRBV6-1,TGTGCCAGCACCCGGTCCCTGGGGGATACGCAGTATTTT,CASTRSLGDTQYF
14,-,TRBJ1-2,-,TRBV28,TGTGCCAGCAGTTTAACCACGACCGTTTATGGCTACACCTTC,CASSLTTTVYGYTF
13,-,TRBJ2-3,-,TRBV11-2,TGTGCCAGCAGCTTAGTTAGTCCAGATACGCAGTATTTT,CASSLVSPDTQYF
13,-,TRBJ1-1,-,TRBV11-2,TGTGCCAGCAGCCCTACAGGGAACACTGAAGCTTTCTTT,CASSPTGNTEAFF
15,-,TRBJ1-6,-,TRBV4-2,TGTGCCAGCAGCCAATGGGGACACGAAAATTCACCCCTCCACTTT,CASSQWGHENSPLHF
15,-,TRBJ2-6,-,TRBV27,TGTGCCAGCAGTTTCGGTACAGCTGGGGCCAACGTCCTGACTTTC,CASSFGTAGANVLTF
15,many,TRBJ2-7,-,TRBV2,TGTGCCAGCAGTGAAGTTAGCGGATCCTCTGGCGAGCAGTACTTC,CASSEVSGSSGEQYF
16,-,TRBJ2-7,-,TRBV15,TGTGCCACCAGCAGATACCGGCAGCTGGAAGATTACGAGCAGTACTTC,CATSRYRQLEDYEQYF
15,-,TRBJ2-7,TRBD2,TRBV27,TGTGCCAGCAGTTTGGTGGGGGGGGACTTCTACGAGCAGTACTTC,CASSLVGGDFYEQYF
15,-,TRBJ1-3,-,TRBV10-3,TGTGCCATCAGTGAGTCGGGGAATATCGGAAACACCATATATTTT,CAISESGNIGNTIYF
15,-,TRBJ2-7,TRBD2,TRBV5-4,TGTGCCAGCAGCTCCAGACTAGCGGGAGGCTACGAGCAGTACTTC,CASSSRLAGGYEQYF
11,-,TRBJ2-5,-,TRBV30,TGTGCCTCAAATCGGGGGGAGACCCAGTACTTC,CASNRGETQYF
15,-,TRBJ2-1,-,TRBV21-1,TGTGCCAGCAGCAAAGTCCAGCGGGAGTACAATGAGCAGTTCTTC,CASSKVQREYNEQFF
14,once,TRBJ1-6,TRBD1,TRBV5-8,TGTGCCAGCAGCTGGGGCCAGGGGGATTCACCCCTCCACTTT,CASSWGQGDSPLHF